A single sample gave rise to the 8 T cell receptor beta chains below, sequenced in a study of control samples from healthy donors and cancer patients. Libraries were prepared by immunoSEQ multiplex PCR; TCRdb keeps only in-frame clonotypes and omits some of them. This table holds about 150,000 clones, approximately 92% found once. Sequenced sample: blood. The source of these receptors is a man under 40 in good health.

The rearrangement joins TRBV21-1 to TRBJ2-2; no DNA check was done on the table's D call, TRBD1. TRBV21-1 counts as a pseudogene. The CDR3 covers 16 residues. The CDR3 is CASSKVGDRNTGELFF. CDR3 nucleotide sequence: TGTGCCAGCAGCAAAGTGGGGGACAGGAACACCGGGGAGCTGTTTTTT.

This chain links TRBV29-1 with TRBJ1-2; 7 nucleotides agree with TRBD1. Looked up from germline, CDR1 is SQVTM and CDR2 is ANQGSEA. The CDR3 runs 14 residues. J gave up 2 bases and V 4 bases, and 7 bases lay outside the gene matches. CDR3 nucleotides: TGCAGCGTTGTAACAGGGGTCCAAAACTATGGCTACACCTTC. It is translated as CSVVTGVQNYGYTF.

CDR3 sequence (DNA): TGCGCCAGCAGCTTGGTGTGGGATTACAATGAGCAGTTCTTC. This translates into CASSLVWDYNEQFF. This chain connects TRBV5-1 to TRBJ2-1; no firm D call. This CDR3 has 14 amino acids. V shed 0 bases and J shed 4 bases, with 8 bases lying between them. Germline-derived CDR1 and CDR2 are SGHRS and YFSETQ.

The rearrangement links TRBV30 to TRBJ1-4; 7 bases map to TRBD1. Germline V lookup: CDR1 GTSNPN, CDR2 SVGIG (reference sequence). J lost 3 bases, V lost 8 bases, and 12 bases had no gene match. This CDR3 spans 15 amino acids. CDR3 nucleotides: TGTGCCAGTGACAGGGAGCTCAGACCTAATGAAAAACTGTTTTTT. This sequence encodes CASDRELRPNEKLFF.

This clone was picked up one time. V gene TRBV27 combines with J gene TRBJ1-4, with 7 positions matching TRBD1. Trimming cost V 6 bases and J 2 bases; bases outside gene matches: 6. The CDR3 runs 15 residues. CDR1 is MNHEY and CDR2 is SMNVEV in the germline V gene (reference sequence). CDR3 amino acids: CASRDPGQTNEKLFF. For the CDR3, the DNA is TGTGCCAGCAGGGACCCGGGACAGACTAATGAAAAACTGTTTTTT.

The rearrangement links TRBV9 to TRBJ1-1; a possible D gene is TRBD1 (5 bases). The V end was cut by 2 bases, the J end by 6 bases, with 11 bases between. Germline CDR1 SGDLS, CDR2 YYNGEE. CDR3 length: 13 amino acids. The CDR3 nucleotides read TGTGCCAGCAGCGTTCAGGGTAGGGCTGAAGCTTTCTTT. Encoded protein: CASSVQGRAEAFF.

J is TRBJ2-3 and V is TRBV30; TRBD2 aligns across 9 bases. The germline CDR1 and CDR2 sequences are GTSNPN and SVGIG (reference sequence). The CDR3 runs 14 residues. V trimming: 3 bases; J trimming: 4 bases; junction bases outside the gene matches: 5. The DNA of the CDR3 is TGTGCCTGGAGGTTGGGCGGGGGGGCAGATACGCAGTATTTT. This translates into CAWRLGGGADTQYF.

Only one count was recorded for this clone. J is TRBJ1-3 and V is TRBV6-6; D is unresolved. Looked up from germline, CDR1 is MNHNY and CDR2 is SVGAGI (reference sequence). V lost 6 bases and J 0 bases, leaving 12 bases between the germline ends. The CDR3 covers 15 residues. The DNA of the CDR3 is TGTGCCAGCAGAGACCCCCGCCGCTCTGGAAACACCATATATTTT. This sequence encodes CASRDPRRSGNTIYF.